These 9 T cell receptor beta chains were sequenced from one sample in a study of CD8+ T cells in alopecia areata (dated by TCRdb to 2016 to 2019). Receptor amplification or capture employed the immunoSEQ multiplex PCR assay. RNA was extracted from all samples and reverse transcribed into cDNA as template for TCR sequencing. As stored in TCRdb, this immuneACCESS dataset retains in-frame rearrangements with V and J assigned. A fraction of the clones does not appear; measured against another copy, unresolved V genes explain less than half of the discrepancy, and the remainder lacks a known reason. This sample lists some 120,000 clones; roughly 55% were detected once. 4.5% to 6% of the sample is taken by the ten largest. Taken with the paper, the label for time point translates to: about 4 weeks on oral tofacitinib. What the treatment or condition label conveys for this sample: oral pan-JAK inhibitor, 5-10 mg twice daily.

The sequencing here drew on CD4+ T cells sorted from blood, taken at week 4, from a patient treated with tofacitinib. Receptors were obtained from a human donor with alopecia areata.

The chain combines TRBV6-5 with TRBJ2-3; TRBD1 aligns across 9 bases. The V segment lost 4 bases and the J segment 5 bases; nucleotides outside the gene matches: 1. This CDR3 contains 13 residues. Per germline, CDR1 MNHEY and CDR2 SVGAGI. The CDR3 region has the DNA TGTGCCAGCAGTTGGGACAGGGAAGATACGCAGTATTTT. Translation gives CASSWDREDTQYF.

V is TRBV11-2 and J is TRBJ2-1; tentatively, D is TRBD2 (6 bases). V was pared by 1 base and J by 7 bases, with 11 bases between. This CDR3 has 14 amino acids. Looked up from germline, CDR1 is SGHAT and CDR2 is FQNNGV. CDR3 residues: CASSLAGDKNEQFF. In DNA form, the CDR3 reads TGTGCCAGCAGCTTAGCGGGAGATAAAAATGAGCAGTTCTTC.

The gene calls are TRBV2 and TRBJ2-5; either TRBD1 or TRBD2 may fit D (5 bases each). The V gene lost 8 bases and the J gene lost 3 bases, with 16 bases spanning the gap. The length of the CDR3 is 14 residues. Germline V gene lookup returns CDR1 SNHLY and CDR2 FYNNEI. The CDR3 loop is CASSVRGRKETQYF. CDR3 sequence (DNA): TGTGCCAGCTCAGTGAGGGGCAGGAAAGAGACCCAGTACTTC.

The genes are TRBV28 and TRBJ2-7, with 7 bases matching TRBD1. V gave up 6 bases and J gave up 0 bases; unmatched junction bases: 5. Germline V gene lookup returns CDR1 MDHEN and CDR2 SYDVKM. This CDR3 spans 14 amino acids. The CDR3 reads CASSIRDSSYEQYF. In DNA, the CDR3 is TGTGCCAGCAGCATCCGGGACAGCTCCTACGAGCAGTACTTC.

There are a few counts of this clone. The CDR3 sequence is CSVGQNTGELFF. CDR3 in DNA: TGCAGCGTTGGACAGAACACCGGGGAGCTGTTTTTT. V usage is TRBV29-1 and J usage is TRBJ2-2; D call uncertain. CDR1 is SQVTM and CDR2 is ANQGSEA in the germline V gene. Trimming took off 4 bases at V and 1 base at J, with 4 bases between the two ends. This CDR3 region has 12 residues.

The genes are TRBV27 and TRBJ2-6, with D tentatively TRBD1 or TRBD2 (7 bases each). The ends were cut back, 3 bases at V and 0 bases at J, with 12 bases in the middle. The CDR3 is made up of 17 amino acids. Per the germline V gene, CDR1 is MNHEY and CDR2 is SMNVEV (reference sequence). CDR3 residues: CASSLARGGSGANVLTF. Written as DNA, the CDR3 is TGTGCCAGCAGTTTGGCCAGGGGGGGCTCTGGGGCCAACGTCCTGACTTTC.

The gene calls are TRBV5-1 and TRBJ2-5; D call uncertain. This CDR3 comprises 13 residues. V was cut by 1 base and J by 5 bases, with 9 bases left in between. Germline values: CDR1 SGHRS, CDR2 YFSETQ. CDR3 bases: TGCGCCAGCAGCTTGACCGTGGAGGAGACCCAGTACTTC. This codes for CASSLTVEETQYF. The complete variable domain, with remaining parts taken from reference TRBV5-1 and TRBJ2-5, reads KAGVTQTPRYLIKTRGQQVTLSCSPISGHRSVSWYQQTPGQGLQFLFEYFSETQRNKGNFPGRFSGRQFSNSRSEMNVSTLELGDSALYLCASSLTVEETQYFGPGTRLLVL.

This sequence joins TRBV25-1 and TRBJ1-1; no reliable D call. This CDR3 has 12 amino acids. Trimming cost V 1 base and J 8 bases, with 8 bases left between them. Germline V gene lookup returns CDR1 MGHDK and CDR2 SYGVNS. The CDR3 DNA reads TGTGCCAGCAGTGAATTTGGCAGGGAAGCTTTCTTT. Its translation: CASSEFGREAFF.

The chain carries TRBV19 and TRBJ1-5; no reliable D call. Germline V gene sequence: CDR1 LNHDA, CDR2 SQIVND (reference sequence). This CDR3 spans 15 amino acids. V lost 3 bases and J 0 bases, leaving 9 bases between the germline ends. CDR3 bases: TGTGCCAGTAGTATGGCGATATATAGCAATCAGCCCCAGCATTTT. Amino acid sequence: CASSMAIYSNQPQHF.